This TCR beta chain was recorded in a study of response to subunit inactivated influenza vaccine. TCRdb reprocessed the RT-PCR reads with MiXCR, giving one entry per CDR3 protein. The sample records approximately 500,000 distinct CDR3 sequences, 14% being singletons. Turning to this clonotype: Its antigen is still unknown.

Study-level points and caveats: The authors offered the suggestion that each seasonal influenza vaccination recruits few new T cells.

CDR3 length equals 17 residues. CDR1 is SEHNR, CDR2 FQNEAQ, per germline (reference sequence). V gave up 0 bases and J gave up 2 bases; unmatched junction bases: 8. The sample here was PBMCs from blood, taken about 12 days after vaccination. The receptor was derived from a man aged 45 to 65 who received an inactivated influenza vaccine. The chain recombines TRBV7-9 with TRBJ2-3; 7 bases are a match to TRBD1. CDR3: CASSLAGQPYPTDTQYF. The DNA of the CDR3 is TGTGCCAGCAGCTTAGCGGGACAGCCTTACCCCACAGATACGCAGTATTTT. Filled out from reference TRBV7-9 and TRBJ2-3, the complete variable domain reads DTGVSQNPRHKITKRGQNVTFRCDPISEHNRLYWYRQTLGQGPEFLTYFQNEAQLEKSRLLSDRFSAERPKGSFSTLEIQRTEQGDSAMYLCASSLAGQPYPTDTQYFGPGTRLTVL.